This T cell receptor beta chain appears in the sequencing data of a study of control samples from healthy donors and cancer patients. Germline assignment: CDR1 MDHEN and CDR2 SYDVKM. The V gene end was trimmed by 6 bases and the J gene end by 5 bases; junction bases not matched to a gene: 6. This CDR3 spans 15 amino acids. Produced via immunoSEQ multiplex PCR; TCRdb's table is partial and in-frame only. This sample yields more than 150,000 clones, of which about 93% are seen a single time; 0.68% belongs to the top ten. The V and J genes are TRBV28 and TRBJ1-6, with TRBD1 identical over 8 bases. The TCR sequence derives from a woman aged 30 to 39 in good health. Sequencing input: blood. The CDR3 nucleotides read TGTGCCAGCAGGGGGAGGGACAGGCATAATTCACCCCTCCACTTT. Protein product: CASRGRDRHNSPLHF.